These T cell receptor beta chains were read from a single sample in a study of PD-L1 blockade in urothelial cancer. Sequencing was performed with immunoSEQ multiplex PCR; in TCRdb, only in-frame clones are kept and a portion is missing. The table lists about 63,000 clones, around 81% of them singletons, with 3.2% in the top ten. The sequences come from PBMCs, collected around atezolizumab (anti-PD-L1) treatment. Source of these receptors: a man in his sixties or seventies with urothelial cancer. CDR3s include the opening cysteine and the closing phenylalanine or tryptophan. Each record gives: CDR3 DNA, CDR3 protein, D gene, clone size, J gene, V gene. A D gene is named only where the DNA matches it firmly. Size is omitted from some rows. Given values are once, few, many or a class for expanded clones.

TGTGCCAGCAGCTTAGTTAGCGGGAGGGGAGATACGCAGTATTTT CASSLVSGRGDTQYF TRBD2 NA TRBJ2-3 TRBV7-9
TGTGCCAGCAGCCACGGGGGAGGCTATGGCTACACCTTC CASSHGGGYGYTF NA NA TRBJ1-2 TRBV7-2
TGTGCCAGCAGCTTGGATTCGGGGGGAACCTCTGGAAACACCATATATTTT CASSLDSGGTSGNTIYF NA NA TRBJ1-3 TRBV5-5
TGTGCCAGCAGTACCCTCGGCCAGGGGGCCTACGAGCAGTACTTC CASSTLGQGAYEQYF TRBD1 NA TRBJ2-7 TRBV28
TGTGCCAGCAGTCCTCCGACAGGGGCATCCGGAAACACCATATATTTT CASSPPTGASGNTIYF TRBD1 NA TRBJ1-3 TRBV28
TGTGCCAGCAGCCCCGGGACAGGGGACGGGCCCCAGCATTTT CASSPGTGDGPQHF TRBD1 NA TRBJ1-5 TRBV9
TGTGCCAGCAGCAGGGACACTAACTATGGCTACACCTTC CASSRDTNYGYTF NA few TRBJ1-2 TRBV7-2
TGTGCCAGCAGCCCCCTTTGGGGAGAAGAAGCCCAAGAGACCCAGTACTTC CASSPLWGEEAQETQYF NA NA TRBJ2-5 TRBV7-9
TGTGCCAGCAGCAGGGTCCAGGGGAGCTATGGCTACACCTTC CASSRVQGSYGYTF NA NA TRBJ1-2 TRBV21-1
TGTGCCAGCAGCACTTATACTAGAACCTACGAGCAGTACTTC CASSTYTRTYEQYF NA NA TRBJ2-7 TRBV13
TGTGCCAGCAGCTGGGGACTTTACAATGAGCAGTTCTTC CASSWGLYNEQFF NA NA TRBJ2-1 TRBV5-4
TGTGCCAGCAGTTTAGGAGGAGGGACCCAGTACTTC CASSLGGGTQYF NA NA TRBJ2-5 TRBV28
TGCGCCAGCAGCGAACAGGGACGGAGCTACGAGCAGTACTTC CASSEQGRSYEQYF NA NA TRBJ2-7 TRBV5-1
TGTGCCAGCAGTGAAATGGACAGGGGGGGGTATGGCTACACCTTC CASSEMDRGGYGYTF TRBD1 NA TRBJ1-2 TRBV6-1